This TCR beta chain stems from a study of beta chain features in type 1 diabetes. Expressed TCRB transcripts were sequenced because the entire RNA isolate underwent reverse transcription. Method: immunoSEQ multiplex PCR; TCRdb's copy keeps in-frame clones and lacks some. The table has around 310,000 clones, about 11% seen once. This clone has a handful of counts. The germline gives CDR1 KGHSH, CDR2 LQKENI. V lost 2 bases and J lost 0, with 14 bases in between. The CDR3 loop spans 18 amino acids. The origin of this receptor is a woman in her 30s in good health. Sequenced sample: naive CD4+ T cells from blood. The chain recombines TRBV18 with TRBJ2-6, with D possibly being TRBD2 (6 bases). For the CDR3, the DNA is TGTGCCAGCTCACCATTCGTGGGGGGTAGCTCTGGGGCCAACGTCCTGACTTTC. The encoded protein is CASSPFVGGSSGANVLTF.